Here is one T cell receptor (beta chain) with its context. Its antigen is currently unknown. This table comes from immunoSEQ multiplex PCR, and its TCRdb copy is limited to in-frame clones, with some not included. The repertoire holds about 150,000 clones, with over 80% as singletons. The sample belongs to a study of T cell responses to AZD1222 COVID-19 vaccine. Study-level points and caveats: Baseline antibody screening turned up just a handful of seropositive AZD1222 recipients. Spike-specific TCR breadth and depth were elevated following two AZD1222 doses. Reportedly, close to half of spike-specific TCRs are directed against unmutated variant regions.

The V end lost 5 bases, the J end lost 0 bases, and 9 bases lay between the germline ends. CDR3 size: 14 residues. The germline CDR1 and CDR2 sequences are MDHEN and SYDVKM. Second-dose recipients at about 4 or about 12 weeks were treated as one pooled group. This rearrangement joins TRBV28 to TRBJ2-3; weak D call: TRBD1 (6 bases). The sequence derives from an adult who received the AZD1222 COVID-19 vaccine. Source: peripheral blood, taken 28 days after the second AZD1222 dose. The CDR3 protein is CASSLTGSTDTQYF. CDR3 DNA sequence: TGTGCCAGCAGTCTAACAGGGAGCACAGATACGCAGTATTTT.